The 8 T cell receptor beta chains reported below all come from one sample, sequenced in a study of CD8+ T cells in alopecia areata. Regarding treatment: oral pan-JAK inhibitor, 5-10 mg twice daily. After isolation, RNA underwent reverse transcription to generate cDNA as the sequencing template. Some clones are missing from TCRdb's copy, which holds only in-frame ones; the method was immunoSEQ multiplex PCR. The sample lists about 180,000 clones; roughly 50% were seen once. The specimen was CD4+ T cells sorted from blood, collected between weeks 55 and 65, from a patient treated with tofacitinib. These receptors came from a human donor with alopecia areata.

The chain recombines TRBV12-5 with TRBJ2-1; D is possibly TRBD1 (5 bases). The CDR3 covers 12 residues. Deletions cut 11 bases from V and 7 bases from J, with 15 bases between. The germline V gene has CDR1 LGHNT and CDR2 FRNRAP. CDR3 coding DNA: TGTGCTTGCCGGACAACCCGGAATGAGCAGTTCTTC. It codes for CACRTTRNEQFF.

V gene TRBV25-1 combines with J gene TRBJ2-7, with TRBD2 matching over 11 bases. The germline V gene encodes CDR1 MGHDK and CDR2 SYGVNS. The length of the CDR3 is 14 residues. V was clipped by 6 bases and J by 3 bases; unmatched bases: 4. The CDR3 DNA follows: TGTGCCAGCAGCCCACTAGCGGGGGACTACGAGCAGTACTTC. This codes for CASSPLAGDYEQYF.

CDR3 sequence: CATSRIAGNQPQHF. In DNA, the CDR3 is TGTGCCACCAGCAGGATAGCGGGCAATCAGCCCCAGCATTTT. This chain uses TRBV15 with TRBJ1-5; the D is unclear. Germline V gene sequence: CDR1 LNHNV, CDR2 YYDKDF (reference sequence). V was pared by 3 bases and J by 2 bases, with 8 bases between. The CDR3 is made up of 14 amino acids.

The chain recombines TRBV19 with TRBJ2-7, with D perhaps TRBD1 (5 bases). V was shortened by 9 bases and J by 3 bases, with 15 bases between the two germline ends. The CDR3 spans 13 residues. The germline CDR1 and CDR2 sequences are LNHDA and SQIVND (reference sequence). CDR3: CASGTQGNYEQYF. The CDR3 coding sequence is TGTGCCAGCGGTACCCAGGGCAACTACGAGCAGTACTTC.

In nucleotides, the CDR3 is TGTGCCAGCTCACGCCCCGGGACGGCGGGGGAGCAGTACTTC. Its protein product is CASSRPGTAGEQYF. The V and J genes are TRBV18 and TRBJ2-7; D is perhaps TRBD2 (6 bases). From germline, CDR1 is KGHSH and CDR2 LQKENI. The CDR3 has 14 residues. V was clipped by 4 bases and J by 7 bases, with 17 bases between them.

V is TRBV30 and J is TRBJ2-7; D perhaps matches TRBD2 (6 bases). The CDR3 runs 14 residues. V was clipped by 0 bases and J by 6 bases, with 15 bases between them. CDR1 and CDR2 (germline): GTSNPN, SVGIG (reference sequence). Written as DNA, the CDR3 is TGTGCCTGGAGTGTAGGGGACTCGGGCTCCGAGCAGTACTTC. It is translated as CAWSVGDSGSEQYF.

This clone came up a few times. V and J are TRBV6-5 and TRBJ2-1, with D unclear. The CDR3 loop spans 15 amino acids. V shed 6 bases and J shed 5 bases, with 17 bases lying between them. Germline-derived CDR1 and CDR2 are MNHEY and SVGAGI. The CDR3 DNA reads TGTGCCAGCAGCTCGCTTTTAGGAGCCGACAATGAGCAGTTCTTC. Its protein is CASSSLLGADNEQFF.

The V gene is TRBV2, the J gene TRBJ1-1; no definite D call. V shed 7 bases and J shed 1 base, with 10 bases lying between them. The germline V gene encodes CDR1 SNHLY and CDR2 FYNNEI. This CDR3 is 13 amino acids long. CDR3 nucleotides: TGTGCCAGCACTATGGCAGAGAACACTGAAGCTTTCTTT. It codes for CASTMAENTEAFF.